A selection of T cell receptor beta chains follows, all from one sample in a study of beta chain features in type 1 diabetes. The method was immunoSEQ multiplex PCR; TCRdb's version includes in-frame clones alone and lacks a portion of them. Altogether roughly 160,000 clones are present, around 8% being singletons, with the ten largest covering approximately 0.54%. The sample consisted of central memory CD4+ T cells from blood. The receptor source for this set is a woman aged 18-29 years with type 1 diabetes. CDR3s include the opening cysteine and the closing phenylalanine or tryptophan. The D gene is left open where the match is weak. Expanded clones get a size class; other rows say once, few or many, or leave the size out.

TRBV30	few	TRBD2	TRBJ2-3	CAWRSSGAIDTQYF	TGTGCCTGGAGATCTAGCGGGGCCATCGATACGCAGTATTTT
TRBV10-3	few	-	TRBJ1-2	CAIGQGYGYTF	TGTGCCATCGGGCAGGGCTATGGCTACACCTTC
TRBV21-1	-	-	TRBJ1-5	CASSKAAFRGGPNQPQHF	TGTGCCAGCAGCAAAGCGGCTTTTAGAGGGGGTCCAAATCAGCCCCAGCATTTT
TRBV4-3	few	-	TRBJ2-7	CASSLDGQSYEQYF	TGCGCCAGCAGCCTGGATGGACAGAGCTACGAGCAGTACTTC
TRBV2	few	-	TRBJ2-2	CARGQSTNTGELFF	TGTGCCAGAGGACAGTCCACGAACACCGGGGAGCTGTTTTTT
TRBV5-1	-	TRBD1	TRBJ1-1	CASSRLGQEAGGAFF	TGCGCCAGCAGCCGCCTCGGACAGGAGGCAGGTGGGGCTTTCTTT
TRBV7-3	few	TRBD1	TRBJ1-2	CASSRDRDYGYTF	TGTGCCAGCAGCCGGGACAGGGACTATGGCTACACCTTC
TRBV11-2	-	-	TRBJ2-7	CASSLGAGTYEQYF	TGTGCCAGCAGCTTAGGGGCGGGGACCTACGAGCAGTACTTC
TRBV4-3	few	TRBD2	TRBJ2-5	CASSATSGASETQYF	TGCGCCAGCAGCGCAACTAGCGGGGCTAGCGAGACCCAGTACTTC
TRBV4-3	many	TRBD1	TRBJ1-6	CASSHGTGNSPLHF	TGCGCCAGCAGCCACGGGACAGGGAATTCACCCCTCCACTTT
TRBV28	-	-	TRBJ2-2	CASREDGNTGELFF	TGTGCCAGCAGGGAGGACGGGAACACCGGGGAGCTGTTTTTT
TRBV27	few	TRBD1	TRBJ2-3	CASSPSTGQNTQYF	TGTGCCAGCAGTCCTTCGACAGGGCAGAATACGCAGTATTTT
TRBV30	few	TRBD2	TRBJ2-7	CAWSPGGIYEQYF	TGTGCCTGGAGTCCGGGGGGGATCTACGAGCAGTACTTC
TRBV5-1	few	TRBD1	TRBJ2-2	CASFRAPGQGTGELFF	TGCGCCAGTTTTCGGGCCCCCGGACAGGGGACCGGGGAGCTGTTTTTT
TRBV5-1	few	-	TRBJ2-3	CASSLASEDTQYF	TGCGCCAGCAGCTTGGCCTCAGAAGATACGCAGTATTTT
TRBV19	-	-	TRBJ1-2	CASTLTGLYGYTF	TGTGCCAGTACCCTGACAGGACTCTATGGCTACACCTTC
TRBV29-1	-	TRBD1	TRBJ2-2	CSVDRGGAGELFF	TGCAGCGTAGACAGGGGTGGGGCCGGGGAGCTGTTTTTT
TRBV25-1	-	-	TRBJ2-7	CASSVAGSYEQYF	TGTGCCAGCAGTGTCGCAGGGTCGTACGAGCAGTACTTC
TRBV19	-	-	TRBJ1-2	CASLQEGSGYGYTF	TGTGCCAGCCTTCAGGAAGGGTCAGGGTATGGCTACACCTTC
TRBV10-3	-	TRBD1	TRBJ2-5	CAISGTGKETQYF	TGTGCCATCAGTGGGACAGGAAAAGAGACCCAGTACTTC
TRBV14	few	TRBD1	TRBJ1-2	CASSQLGQGDGYTF	TGTGCCAGCAGCCAGCTGGGACAGGGGGATGGCTACACCTTC
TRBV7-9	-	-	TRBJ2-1	CASSTTTTLGEQFF	TGTGCCAGCAGCACGACTACGACCCTGGGTGAGCAGTTCTTC
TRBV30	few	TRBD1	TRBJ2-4	CASRGQGLDKNIQYF	TGTGCCTCTAGGGGGCAGGGGTTGGACAAAAACATTCAGTACTTC
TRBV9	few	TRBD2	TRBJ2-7	CASSVGNSGIYEQYF	TGTGCCAGCAGCGTAGGTAATAGCGGGATCTACGAGCAGTACTTC
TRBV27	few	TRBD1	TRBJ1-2	CASSRDSLYGYTF	TGTGCCAGCAGCAGGGACAGCCTCTATGGCTACACCTTC
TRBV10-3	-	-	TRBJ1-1	CAIKGATNTEAFF	TGTGCCATCAAAGGGGCTACCAACACTGAAGCTTTCTTT
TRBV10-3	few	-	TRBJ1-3	CAISGGRAGNTIYF	TGTGCCATCAGTGGGGGCCGGGCTGGAAACACCATATATTTT
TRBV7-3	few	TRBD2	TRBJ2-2	CASSSHPTSGSTGELFF	TGTGCCAGCAGCTCTCACCCGACTAGCGGGAGTACCGGGGAGCTGTTTTTT